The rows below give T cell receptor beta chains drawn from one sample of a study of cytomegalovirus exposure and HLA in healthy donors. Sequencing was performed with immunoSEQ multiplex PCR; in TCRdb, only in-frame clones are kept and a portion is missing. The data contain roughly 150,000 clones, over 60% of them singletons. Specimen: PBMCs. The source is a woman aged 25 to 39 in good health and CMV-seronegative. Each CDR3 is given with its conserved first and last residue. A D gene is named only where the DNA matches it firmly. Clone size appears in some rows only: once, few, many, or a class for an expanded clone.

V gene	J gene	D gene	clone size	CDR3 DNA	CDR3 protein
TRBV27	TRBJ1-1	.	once	TGTGCCAGCATCGTCAGGTGGGGGGGGAACACTGAAGCTTTCTTT	CASIVRWGGNTEAFF
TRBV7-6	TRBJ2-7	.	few	TGTGCCAGCAGCTTAGCCCCGGGGGGCGCCTCCTACGAGCAGTACTTC	CASSLAPGGASYEQYF
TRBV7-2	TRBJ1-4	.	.	TGTGCCAGCAGCCCCGTTTCGGTCGGTGAAAAACTGTTTTTT	CASSPVSVGEKLFF
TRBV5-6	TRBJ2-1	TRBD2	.	TGTGCCAGCAGCTTGGCCTTTTTTCGGGGGGAACTCTACAATGAGCAGTTCTTC	CASSLAFFRGELYNEQFF
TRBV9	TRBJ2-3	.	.	TGTGCCAGCAGCGGCAGGGCCCCCACAGATACGCAGTATTTT	CASSGRAPTDTQYF
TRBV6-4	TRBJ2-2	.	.	TGTGCCAGCAGTGAACAGGACACCGGGGAGCTGTTTTTT	CASSEQDTGELFF
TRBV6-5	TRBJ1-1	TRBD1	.	TGTGCCAGCACGGGGACAGGGAGGAACACTGAAGCTTTCTTT	CASTGTGRNTEAFF
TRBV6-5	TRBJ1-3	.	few	TGTGCCAGCAGTCCGGCGGGGGGAAACACCATATATTTT	CASSPAGGNTIYF
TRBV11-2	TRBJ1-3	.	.	TGTGCCAGCAGCCTGGACGTGGGGGGTGGAAACACCATATATTTT	CASSLDVGGGNTIYF
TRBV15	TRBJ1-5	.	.	TGTGCCACCAGCAGGAAGGGGACTTTATGGGATCAGCCCCAGCATTTT	CATSRKGTLWDQPQHF
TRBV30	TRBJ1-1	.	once	TGTGCCTGGAGCAGGGGTATCGACACTGAAGCTTTCTTT	CAWSRGIDTEAFF
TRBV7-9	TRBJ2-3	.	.	TGTGCCAGCAGCTCGGACATAATGAGCACAGATACGCAGTATTTT	CASSSDIMSTDTQYF
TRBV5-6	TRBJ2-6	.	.	TGTGCCAGCAGCTCGGTCGGACAGGGACTAACTGGGGCCAACGTCCTGACTTTC	CASSSVGQGLTGANVLTF
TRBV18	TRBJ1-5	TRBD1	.	TGTGCCAGCTCACCCGGGACAGTCAATCAGCCCCAGCATTTT	CASSPGTVNQPQHF
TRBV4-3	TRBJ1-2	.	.	TGCGCCAGCAGCCAAGGTACCAGGGGTGACTATATCGGGTATGGCTACACCTTC	CASSQGTRGDYIGYGYTF
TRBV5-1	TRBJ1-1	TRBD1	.	TGCGCCAGCAGCTCGCCTTGGGACAGCCTTGAAGCTTTCTTT	CASSSPWDSLEAFF
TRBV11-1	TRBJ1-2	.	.	TGTGCCAGCAGCTCTGTAGCCCGCGGAGATGGCTACACCTTC	CASSSVARGDGYTF
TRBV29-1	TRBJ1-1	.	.	TGCAGCGTTGCCAGAATGAACACTGAAGCTTTCTTT	CSVARMNTEAFF
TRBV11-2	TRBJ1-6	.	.	TGTGCCAGCAGCTTCCGCCGGGATAATCTCGATTCACCCCTCCACTTT	CASSFRRDNLDSPLHF
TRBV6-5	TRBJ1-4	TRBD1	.	TGTGCCAGCAGTAGGGACAGGGAGATTGAAAAACTGTTTTTT	CASSRDREIEKLFF
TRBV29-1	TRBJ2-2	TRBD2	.	TGCAGCGTTGGGGCGGGGGGTGCCGGGGAGCTGTTTTTT	CSVGAGGAGELFF
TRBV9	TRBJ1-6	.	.	TGTGCCAGCAGCGTAGCCAGTAATTCACCCCTCCACTTT	CASSVASNSPLHF
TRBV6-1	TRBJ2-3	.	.	TGTGCCAGCAGTAATTCCAGGCCCACAGATACGCAGTATTTT	CASSNSRPTDTQYF
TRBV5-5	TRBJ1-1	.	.	TGTGCCAGCAGCTTGGCAACAGTGAACACTGAAGCTTTCTTT	CASSLATVNTEAFF
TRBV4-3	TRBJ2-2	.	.	TGCGCCAGCAGCCAAGATCGCTCTAGTAACACCGGGGAGCTGTTTTTT	CASSQDRSSNTGELFF
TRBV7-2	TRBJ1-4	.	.	TGTGCCAGCCTTCCTGGGGGGGGGCGAGGAGGAAAACTGTTTTTT	CASLPGGGRGGKLFF
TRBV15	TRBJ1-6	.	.	TGTGCCACCAGCAGAGAGGGACTACGCTCCTATAATTCACCCCTCCACTTT	CATSREGLRSYNSPLHF
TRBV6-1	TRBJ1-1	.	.	TGTGCCAGCAGTGAAGTAATGAACACTGAAGCTTTCTTT	CASSEVMNTEAFF
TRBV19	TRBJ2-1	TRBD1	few	TGTGCCAGTAGTACCGGACAGGCCCCAAATGAGCAGTTCTTC	CASSTGQAPNEQFF
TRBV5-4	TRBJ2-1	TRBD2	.	TGTGCCAGCAGCTTTGGGACTAGCGGTGAGCAGTTCTTC	CASSFGTSGEQFF
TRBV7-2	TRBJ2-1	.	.	TGTGCCAGCAGCTTAGGGCCCGGGACATATGAGCAGTTCTTC	CASSLGPGTYEQFF
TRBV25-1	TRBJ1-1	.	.	TGTGCCAGCAGTGTCCTAACTGAAGCTTTCTTT	CASSVLTEAFF
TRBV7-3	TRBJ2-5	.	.	TGTGCCAGCAGCTTAGCCGGCAGGGGAGAGACCCAGTACTTC	CASSLAGRGETQYF
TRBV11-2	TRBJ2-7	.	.	TGTGCCAGCAGCTTAGAAGCACAGTCAAGGGGCTACGAGCAGTACTTC	CASSLEAQSRGYEQYF
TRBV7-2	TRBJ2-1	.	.	TGTGCCAGCAGCTTGTCGTCACAGGCGGCCAGCTCCTACAATGAGCAGTTCTTC	CASSLSSQAASSYNEQFF
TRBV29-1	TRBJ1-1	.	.	TGCAGCGGCAGGGGTACTGAAGCTTTCTTT	CSGRGTEAFF
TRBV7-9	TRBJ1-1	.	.	TGTGCCAGCAGCTTATCGAGCACTGAAGCTTTCTTT	CASSLSSTEAFF
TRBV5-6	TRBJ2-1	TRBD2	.	TGTGCCAGCAGCTTGCAGCGGGGGGCCAACTTCATCTACAATGAGCAGTTCTTC	CASSLQRGANFIYNEQFF
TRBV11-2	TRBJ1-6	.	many	TGTGCCAGCAGCTTAGACCGGAATTCACCCCTCCACTTT	CASSLDRNSPLHF
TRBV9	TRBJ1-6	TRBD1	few	TGTGCCAGCAGCGGAGGACAGGGGACTTTGGCACCCCTCCACTTT	CASSGGQGTLAPLHF
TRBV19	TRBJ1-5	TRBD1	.	TGTGCCAGTAGTATAAGCACTGGACAGGGGGCGGGTCAGCCCCAGCATTTT	CASSISTGQGAGQPQHF
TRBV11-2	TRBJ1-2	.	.	TGTGCCAGCAGCCCCCGGACTGAGAATGGCTACACCTTC	CASSPRTENGYTF
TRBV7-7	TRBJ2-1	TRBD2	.	TGTGCCAGCAGCTTAAGGACTAGCGGGGGGGCCCATGAGCAGTTCTTC	CASSLRTSGGAHEQFF
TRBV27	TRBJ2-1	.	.	TGTGCCAGCAGGAAGGGAGGTGTAAACAATGAGCAGTTCTTC	CASRKGGVNNEQFF
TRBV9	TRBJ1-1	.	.	TGTGCCAGCAGCGCTCGGGGTTGGGACACTGAAGCTTTCTTT	CASSARGWDTEAFF
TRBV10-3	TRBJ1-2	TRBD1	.	TGTGCCATCGGAGAACCGGGACAGGGAAACTATGGCTACACCTTC	CAIGEPGQGNYGYTF
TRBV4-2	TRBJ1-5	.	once	TGTGCCAGCAGCCAACCAGCGCCGACAGACGGCCGCCAGCCCCAGCATTTT	CASSQPAPTDGRQPQHF
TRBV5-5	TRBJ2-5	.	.	TGTGCCAGCAGCTTAGGGACTTGGGATGGGGAGACCCAGTACTTC	CASSLGTWDGETQYF
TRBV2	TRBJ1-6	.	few	TGTGCCAGCAGGGGTCGGGGATCTTTTGGGGGGGACCTCTCTTCACCCCTCCACTTT	CASRGRGSFGGDLSSPLHF
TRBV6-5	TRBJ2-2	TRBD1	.	TGTGCCAGCGGACGGACAGGGGGCATAACCGGGGAGCTGTTTTTT	CASGRTGGITGELFF
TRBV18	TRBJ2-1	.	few	TGTGCCAGCTCACCACCGGGCGGGGGCGAGAACAATGAGCAGTTCTTC	CASSPPGGGENNEQFF
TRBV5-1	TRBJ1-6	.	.	TGCGCCAGCAGCTTGAATAATCTAGGGGATTCACCCCTCCACTTT	CASSLNNLGDSPLHF